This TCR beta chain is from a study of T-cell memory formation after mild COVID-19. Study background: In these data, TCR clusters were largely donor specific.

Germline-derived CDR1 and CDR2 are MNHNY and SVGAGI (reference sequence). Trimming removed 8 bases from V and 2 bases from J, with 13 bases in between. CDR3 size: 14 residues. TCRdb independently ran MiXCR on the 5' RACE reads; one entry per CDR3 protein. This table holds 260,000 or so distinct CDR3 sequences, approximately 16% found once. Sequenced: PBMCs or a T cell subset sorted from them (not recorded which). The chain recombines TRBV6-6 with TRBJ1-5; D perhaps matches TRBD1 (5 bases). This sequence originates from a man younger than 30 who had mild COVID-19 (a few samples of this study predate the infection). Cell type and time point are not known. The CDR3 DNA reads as TGTGCCAGCGGGGACTCTCACGGCAATCAGCCCCAGCATTTT. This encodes CASGDSHGNQPQHF.